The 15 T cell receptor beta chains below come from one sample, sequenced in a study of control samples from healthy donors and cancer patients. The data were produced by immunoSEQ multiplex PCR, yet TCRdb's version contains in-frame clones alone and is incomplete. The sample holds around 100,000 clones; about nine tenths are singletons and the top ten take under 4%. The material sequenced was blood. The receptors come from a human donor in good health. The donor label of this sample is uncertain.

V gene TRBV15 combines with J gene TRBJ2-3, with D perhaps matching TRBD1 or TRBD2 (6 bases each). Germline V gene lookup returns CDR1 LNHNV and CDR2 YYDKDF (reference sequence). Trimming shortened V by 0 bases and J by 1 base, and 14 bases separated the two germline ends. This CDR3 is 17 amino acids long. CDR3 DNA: TGTGCCACCAGCAGAGATGGAGGGGGTTCTGGCACAGATACGCAGTATTTT. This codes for CATSRDGGGSGTDTQYF.

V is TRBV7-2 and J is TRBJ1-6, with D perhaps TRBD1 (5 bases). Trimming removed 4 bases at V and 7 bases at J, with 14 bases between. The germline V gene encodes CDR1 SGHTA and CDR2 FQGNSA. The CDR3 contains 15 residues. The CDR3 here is CASSSAGTGNSPLHF. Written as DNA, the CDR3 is TGTGCCAGCAGCTCTGCCGGGACGGGGAATTCACCCCTCCACTTT.

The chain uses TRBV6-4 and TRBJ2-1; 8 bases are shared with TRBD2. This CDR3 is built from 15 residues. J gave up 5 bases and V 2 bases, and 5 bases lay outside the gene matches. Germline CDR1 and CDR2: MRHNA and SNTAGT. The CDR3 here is CASSDGRGGNNEQFF. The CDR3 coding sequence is TGTGCCAGCAGTGACGGACGGGGGGGCAACAATGAGCAGTTCTTC.

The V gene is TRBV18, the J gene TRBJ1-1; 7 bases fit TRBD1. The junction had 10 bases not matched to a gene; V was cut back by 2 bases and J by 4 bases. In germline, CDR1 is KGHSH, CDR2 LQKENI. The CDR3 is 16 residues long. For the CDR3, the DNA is TGTGCCAGCTCACCATCCCTACAGGGGACGGGCACTGAAGCTTTCTTT. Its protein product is CASSPSLQGTGTEAFF.

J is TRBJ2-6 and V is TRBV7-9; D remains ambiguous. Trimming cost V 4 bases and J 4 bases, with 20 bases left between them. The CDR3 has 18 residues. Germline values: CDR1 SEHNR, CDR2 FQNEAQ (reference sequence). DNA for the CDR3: TGTGCCAGCAGCTCTCGCGGACGGCACTTGGCGGGGGCCAACGTCCTGACTTTC. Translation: CASSSRGRHLAGANVLTF.

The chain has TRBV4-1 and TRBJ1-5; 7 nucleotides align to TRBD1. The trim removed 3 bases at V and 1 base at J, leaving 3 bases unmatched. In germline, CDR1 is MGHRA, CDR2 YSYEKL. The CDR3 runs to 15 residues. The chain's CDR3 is CASSHTGVSNQPQHF. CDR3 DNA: TGCGCCAGCAGCCACACAGGGGTAAGCAATCAGCCCCAGCATTTT.

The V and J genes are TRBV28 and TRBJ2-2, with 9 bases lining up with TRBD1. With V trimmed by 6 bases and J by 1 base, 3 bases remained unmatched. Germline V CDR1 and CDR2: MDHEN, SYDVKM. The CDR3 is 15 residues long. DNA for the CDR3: TGTGCCAGCAGCGTGGGACAGGGGAACACCGGGGAGCTGTTTTTT. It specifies CASSVGQGNTGELFF. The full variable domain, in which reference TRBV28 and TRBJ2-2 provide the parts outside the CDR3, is DVKVTQSSRYLVKRTGEKVFLECVQDMDHENMFWYRQDPGLGLRLIYFSYDVKMKEKGDIPEGYSVSREKKERFSLILESASTNQTSMYLCASSVGQGNTGELFFGEGSRLTVL.

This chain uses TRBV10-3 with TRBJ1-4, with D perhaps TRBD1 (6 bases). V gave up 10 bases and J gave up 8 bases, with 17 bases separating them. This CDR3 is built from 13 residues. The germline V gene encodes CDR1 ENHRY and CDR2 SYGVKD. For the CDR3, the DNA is TGTGCCAGCCTGAGGGAGGGGGGCGAAAAACTGTTTTTT. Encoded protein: CASLREGGEKLFF.

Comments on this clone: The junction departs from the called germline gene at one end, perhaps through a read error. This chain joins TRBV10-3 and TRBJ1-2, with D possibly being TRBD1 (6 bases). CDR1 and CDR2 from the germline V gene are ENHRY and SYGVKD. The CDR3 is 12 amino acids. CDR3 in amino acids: CAVRTANYGYTF. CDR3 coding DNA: TGTGCCGTCAGGACAGCTAACTATGGCTACACCTTC.

In DNA, the CDR3 is TGTGCCACCAGTGACTGGAAGGAGCAGTACTTC. It codes for CATSDWKEQYF. The rearrangement uses TRBV24-1 and TRBJ2-7, with D uncertain. The V gene lost 4 bases and the J gene lost 7 bases, with 7 bases spanning the gap. CDR1 and CDR2 (germline): KGHDR, SFDVKD. The CDR3 extends over 11 amino acids.

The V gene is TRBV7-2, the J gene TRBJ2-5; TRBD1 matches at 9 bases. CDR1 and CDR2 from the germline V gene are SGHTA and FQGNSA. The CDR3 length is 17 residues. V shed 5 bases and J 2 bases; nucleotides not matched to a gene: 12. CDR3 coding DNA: TGTGCCAGCAGCCCCGCAAGAGGGACAGGGATTCAAGAGACCCAGTACTTC. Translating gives CASSPARGTGIQETQYF.

The CDR3 DNA reads as TGTGCCAGCAGCTTAGACGATTTCAACTACGAGCAGTACGTC. It specifies CASSLDDFNYEQYV. The chain is built from TRBV7-8 and TRBJ2-7; unclear D gene. Germline lookup yields CDR1 SGHVS and CDR2 FQNEAQ. Trimming removed 1 base from V and 3 bases from J, with 10 bases in between. This CDR3 is 14 amino acids long.

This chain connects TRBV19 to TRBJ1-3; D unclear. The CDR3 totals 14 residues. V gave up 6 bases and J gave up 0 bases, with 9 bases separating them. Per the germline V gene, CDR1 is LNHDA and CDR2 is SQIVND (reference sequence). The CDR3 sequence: CASRVRNSGNTIYF. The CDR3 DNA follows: TGTGCCAGTAGGGTTCGGAACTCTGGAAACACCATATATTTT.

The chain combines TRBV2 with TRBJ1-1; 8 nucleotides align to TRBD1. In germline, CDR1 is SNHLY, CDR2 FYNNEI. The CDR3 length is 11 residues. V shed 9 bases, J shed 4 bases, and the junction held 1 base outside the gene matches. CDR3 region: CASTGGTEAFF. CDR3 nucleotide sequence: TGTGCCAGTACAGGGGGCACTGAAGCTTTCTTT. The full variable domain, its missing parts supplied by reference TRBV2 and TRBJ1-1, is EPEVTQTPSHQVTQMGQEVILRCVPISNHLYFYWYRQILGQKVEFLVSFYNNEISEKSEIFDDQFSVERPDGSNFTLKIRSTKLEDSAMYFCASTGGTEAFFGQGTRLTVV.

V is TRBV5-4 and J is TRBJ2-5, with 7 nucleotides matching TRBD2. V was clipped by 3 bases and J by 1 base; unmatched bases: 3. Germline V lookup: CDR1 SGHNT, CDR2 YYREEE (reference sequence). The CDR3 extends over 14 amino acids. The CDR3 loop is CASSSPSGQETQYF. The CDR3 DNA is TGTGCCAGCAGCTCCCCTAGCGGCCAAGAGACCCAGTACTTC.